The T cell receptor (beta chain) under discussion was sequenced for a study of shared clonotypes between healthy human individuals. Study-level findings and limits: Generation of non-shared clonotypes was less probable than generation of clonotypes shared by all four donors.

The naive CD8 subset, CD45RO-negative cells positively selected for CCR7, excluded terminally differentiated effector memory CD45RA+ cells. With respect to this clone: Its antigen remains unknown.

Assay used: immunoSEQ multiplex PCR; TCRdb lists only in-frame clones, some missing. The table has 560,000 or so clones, 90% to 97% seen once. Losses at the gene ends were 5 bases for V and 3 bases for J; bases not matched to a gene: 4. The germline CDR1 and CDR2 sequences are MNHEY and SMNVEV (reference sequence). The CDR3 is 14 amino acids. Sequencing was performed on naive CD8+ T cells sorted from blood. This TCR was sampled from a woman aged 25 to 39 in good health. This chain connects TRBV27 to TRBJ2-1; the match to TRBD2 covers 7 bases. The CDR3 loop is CASSNRDYYNEQFF. DNA for the CDR3: TGTGCCAGCAGTAACCGGGACTACTACAATGAGCAGTTCTTC.